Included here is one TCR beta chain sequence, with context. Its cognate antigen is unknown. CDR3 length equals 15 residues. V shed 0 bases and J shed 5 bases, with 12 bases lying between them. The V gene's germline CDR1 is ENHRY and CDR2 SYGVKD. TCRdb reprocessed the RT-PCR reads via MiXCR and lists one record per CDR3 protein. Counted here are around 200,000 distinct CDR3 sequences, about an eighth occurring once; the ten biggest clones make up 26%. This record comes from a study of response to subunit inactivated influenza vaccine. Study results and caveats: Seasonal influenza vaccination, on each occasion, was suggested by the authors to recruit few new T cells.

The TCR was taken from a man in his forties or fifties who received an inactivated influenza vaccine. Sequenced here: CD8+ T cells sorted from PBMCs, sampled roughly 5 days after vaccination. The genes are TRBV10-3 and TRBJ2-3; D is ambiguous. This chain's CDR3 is CAISESTPLGDTQYF. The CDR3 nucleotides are TGTGCCATCAGTGAGTCGACCCCCCTGGGAGATACGCAGTATTTT.